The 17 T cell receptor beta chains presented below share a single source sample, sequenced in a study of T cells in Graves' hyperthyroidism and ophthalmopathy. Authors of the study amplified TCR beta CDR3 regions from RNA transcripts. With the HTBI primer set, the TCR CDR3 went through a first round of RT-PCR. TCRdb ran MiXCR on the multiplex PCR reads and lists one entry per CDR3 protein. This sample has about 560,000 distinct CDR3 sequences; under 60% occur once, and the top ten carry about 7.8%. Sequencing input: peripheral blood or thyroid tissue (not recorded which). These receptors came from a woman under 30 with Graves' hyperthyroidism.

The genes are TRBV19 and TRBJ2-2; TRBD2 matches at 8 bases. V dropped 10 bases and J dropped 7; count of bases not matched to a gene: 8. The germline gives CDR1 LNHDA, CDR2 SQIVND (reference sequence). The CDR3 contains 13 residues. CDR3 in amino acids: CATGTSAGGELFF. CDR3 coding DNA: TGTGCCACTGGGACTAGTGCTGGCGGGGAGCTGTTTTTT.

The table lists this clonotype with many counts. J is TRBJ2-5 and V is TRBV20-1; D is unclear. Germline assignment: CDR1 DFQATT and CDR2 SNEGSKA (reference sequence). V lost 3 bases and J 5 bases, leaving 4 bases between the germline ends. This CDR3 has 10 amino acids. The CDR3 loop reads CSARGETQYF. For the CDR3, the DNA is TGCAGTGCTAGGGGCGAGACCCAGTACTTC.

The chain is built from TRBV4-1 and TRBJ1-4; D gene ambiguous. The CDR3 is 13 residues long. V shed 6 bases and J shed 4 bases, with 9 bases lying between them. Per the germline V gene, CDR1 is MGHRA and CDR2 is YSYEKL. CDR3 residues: CASRRLGNEKLFF. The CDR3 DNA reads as TGCGCCAGCAGGCGGCTCGGTAATGAAAAACTGTTTTTT.

CDR3 sequence reads: CASSIGHLGELFF. In nucleotides, the CDR3 is TGTGCCAGTAGCATCGGACACCTCGGGGAGCTGTTTTTT. The rearrangement links TRBV19 to TRBJ2-2; possibly TRBD1 for D (5 bases). The CDR3 extends over 13 amino acids. With 6 bases removed from V and 7 bases from J, the gap between germline ends came to 12 bases. Germline CDR1 reads LNHDA; CDR2 reads SQIVND (reference sequence).

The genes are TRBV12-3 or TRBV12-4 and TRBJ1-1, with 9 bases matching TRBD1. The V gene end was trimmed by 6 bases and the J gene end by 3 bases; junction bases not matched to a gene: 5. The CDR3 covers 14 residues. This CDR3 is CASRTDRGDTEAFF. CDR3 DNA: TGTGCCAGCAGAACGGACAGGGGTGACACTGAAGCTTTCTTT.

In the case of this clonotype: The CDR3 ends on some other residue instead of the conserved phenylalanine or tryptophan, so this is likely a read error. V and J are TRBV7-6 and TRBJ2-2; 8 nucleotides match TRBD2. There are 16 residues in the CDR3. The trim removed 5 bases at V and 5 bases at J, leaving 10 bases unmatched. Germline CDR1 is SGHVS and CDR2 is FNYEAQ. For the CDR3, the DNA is TGTGCCAGCAGCGCCAGACTAGCGCCTACGACCGGGGAGCTGTTTTAT. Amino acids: CASSARLAPTTGELFY.

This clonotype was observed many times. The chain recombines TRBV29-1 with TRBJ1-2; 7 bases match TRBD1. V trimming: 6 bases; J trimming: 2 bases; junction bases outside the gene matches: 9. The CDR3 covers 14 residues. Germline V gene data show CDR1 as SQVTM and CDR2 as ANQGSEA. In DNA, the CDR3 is TGCAGCGTATCCCAGGGGGGTAGGAACTATGGCTACACCTTC. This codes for CSVSQGGRNYGYTF.

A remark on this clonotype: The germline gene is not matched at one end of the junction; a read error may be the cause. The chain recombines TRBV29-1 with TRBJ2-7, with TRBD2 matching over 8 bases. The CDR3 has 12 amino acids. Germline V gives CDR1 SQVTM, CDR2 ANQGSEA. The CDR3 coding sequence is TGCGGCGTTGCGGGGGGTTCTTACGAGCAGTACTTC. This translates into CGVAGGSYEQYF.

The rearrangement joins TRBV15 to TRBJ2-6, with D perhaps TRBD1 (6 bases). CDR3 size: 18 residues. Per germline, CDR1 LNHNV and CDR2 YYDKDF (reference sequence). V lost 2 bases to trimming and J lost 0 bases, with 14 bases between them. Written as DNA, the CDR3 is TGTGCCACCAGCAGACCGGTTACAGGGAGCTCTGGGGCCAACGTCCTGACTTTC. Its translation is CATSRPVTGSSGANVLTF.

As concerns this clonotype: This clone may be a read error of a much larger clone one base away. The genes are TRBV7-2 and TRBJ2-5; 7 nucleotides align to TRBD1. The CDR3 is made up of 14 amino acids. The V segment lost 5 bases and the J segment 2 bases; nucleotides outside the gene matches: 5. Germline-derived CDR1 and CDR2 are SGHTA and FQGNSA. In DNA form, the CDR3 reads TGTGCCAGCAGCCTTCCGGGACAGCAAGAGACCCAGTACTTC. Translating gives CASSLPGQQETQYF.

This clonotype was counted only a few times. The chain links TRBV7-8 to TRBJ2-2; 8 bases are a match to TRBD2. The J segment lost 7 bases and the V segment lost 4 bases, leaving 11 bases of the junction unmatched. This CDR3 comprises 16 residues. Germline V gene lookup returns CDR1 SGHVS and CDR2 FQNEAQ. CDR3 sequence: CASSSAATSVSGELFF. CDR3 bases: TGTGCCAGCAGCTCAGCCGCGACTAGCGTGAGCGGGGAGCTGTTTTTT.

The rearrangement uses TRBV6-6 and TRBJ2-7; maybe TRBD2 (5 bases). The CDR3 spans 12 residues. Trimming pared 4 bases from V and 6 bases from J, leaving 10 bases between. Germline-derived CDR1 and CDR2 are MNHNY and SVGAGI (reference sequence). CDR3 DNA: TGTGCCAGCAGTTTGGACGGGATCGAGCAGTACTTC. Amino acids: CASSLDGIEQYF.

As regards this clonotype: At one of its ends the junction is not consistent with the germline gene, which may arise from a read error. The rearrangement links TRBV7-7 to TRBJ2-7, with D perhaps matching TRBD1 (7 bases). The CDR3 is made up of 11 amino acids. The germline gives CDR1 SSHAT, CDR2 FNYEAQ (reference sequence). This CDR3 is CASSRGDERYF. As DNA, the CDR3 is TGTGCTAGCAGCAGGGGGGACGAGCGATACTTC.

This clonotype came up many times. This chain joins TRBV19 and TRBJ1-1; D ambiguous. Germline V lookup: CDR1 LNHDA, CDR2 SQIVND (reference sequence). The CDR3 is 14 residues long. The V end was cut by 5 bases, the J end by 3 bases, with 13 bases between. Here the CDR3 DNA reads TGTGCCAGTAGTTGGGAAGGGTCGGACACTGAAGCTTTCTTT. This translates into CASSWEGSDTEAFF.

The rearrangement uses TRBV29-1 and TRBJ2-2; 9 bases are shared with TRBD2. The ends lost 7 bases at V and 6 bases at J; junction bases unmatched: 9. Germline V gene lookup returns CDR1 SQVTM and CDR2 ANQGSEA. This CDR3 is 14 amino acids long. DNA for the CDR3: TGCAGCGCAAATAGCGGGAGCGGGCCCGGGGAGCTGTTTTTT. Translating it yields CSANSGSGPGELFF.

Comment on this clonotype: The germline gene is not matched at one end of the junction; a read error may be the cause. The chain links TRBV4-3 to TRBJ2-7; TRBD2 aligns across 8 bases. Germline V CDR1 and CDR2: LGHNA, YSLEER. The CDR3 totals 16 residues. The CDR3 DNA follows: TGCGCCAGCAGCCAAGGATTGCGGACTAGCACATACGAGCAGTGCTTC. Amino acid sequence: CASSQGLRTSTYEQCF.

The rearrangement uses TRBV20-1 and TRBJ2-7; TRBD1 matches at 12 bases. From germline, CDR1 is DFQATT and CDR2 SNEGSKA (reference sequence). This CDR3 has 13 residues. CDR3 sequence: CRAPGQGAHEQYF. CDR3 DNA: TGCAGAGCACCGGGACAGGGGGCCCACGAGCAGTACTTC.